The rows below give T cell receptor beta chains drawn from one sample of a study of OX40 agonist ivuxolimab in advanced cancers. Produced via immunoSEQ multiplex PCR; TCRdb's table is partial and in-frame only. Seen here are 95,000 to 150,000 clones, just under 95% observed once, and the top ten hold about 0.81%. The sequencing used CD4+ or CD8+ T cells sorted from blood, collected in a trial of the OX40 agonist ivuxolimab. Receptor source: an adult with an advanced solid tumor such as melanoma, head and neck, liver or kidney cancer. The CDR3 runs from the conserved cysteine through the conserved F or W. The D gene is left open where the match is weak. A row's size may be missing; if present it is once, few, many or a size class.

clone_size,j_call,d_call,cdr3_length,v_call,cdr3_aa,cdr3_nt
-,TRBJ1-2,TRBD1,14,TRBV4-2,CASSQDRTGDGYTF,TGTGCCAGCAGCCAAGATAGGACAGGGGATGGCTACACCTTC
-,TRBJ1-1,TRBD1,14,TRBV5-1,CASSGQERNTEAFF,TGCGCCAGCAGCGGACAGGAAAGGAACACTGAAGCTTTCTTT
once,TRBJ1-1,-,15,TRBV28,CASRIGGGPNTEAFF,TGTGCCAGCAGAATTGGCGGGGGCCCTAACACTGAAGCTTTCTTT
-,TRBJ2-7,TRBD1,15,TRBV9,CASSAAGTDTYEQYF,TGTGCCAGCAGCGCCGCCGGGACAGACACCTACGAGCAGTACTTC
-,TRBJ1-2,-,15,TRBV6-5,CASSYSQGLGYGYTF,TGTGCCAGCAGTTACTCGCAGGGGCTCGGCTATGGCTACACCTTC
-,TRBJ1-5,-,13,TRBV28,CASSWANNQPQHF,TGTGCCAGCAGCTGGGCAAACAATCAGCCCCAGCATTTT
-,TRBJ2-2,TRBD2,15,TRBV7-3,CASSLRLAGPGELFF,TGTGCCAGCAGCTTACGGCTAGCGGGGCCCGGGGAGCTGTTTTTT
-,TRBJ2-3,TRBD2,15,TRBV5-1,CASLGTSGAFGTQYF,TGCGCCAGCCTCGGGACTAGCGGGGCCTTTGGAACGCAGTATTTT
-,TRBJ1-5,TRBD1,15,TRBV6-1,CASIIQGESNQPQHF,TGTGCCAGCATTATACAGGGGGAGAGCAATCAGCCCCAGCATTTT
-,TRBJ2-1,-,14,TRBV10-3,CAISEFVENNEQFF,TGTGCCATCAGTGAGTTTGTAGAAAACAATGAGCAGTTCTTC
-,TRBJ2-7,-,16,TRBV7-2,CASSSLSEAYTYEQYF,TGTGCCAGCAGCTCTCTTTCGGAGGCCTATACCTACGAGCAGTACTTC
-,TRBJ1-1,TRBD1,13,TRBV18,CASSAAGGGEAFF,TGTGCCAGCTCCGCGGCAGGGGGCGGTGAAGCTTTCTTT
-,TRBJ1-2,TRBD1,13,TRBV2,CASPVGGAEGYTF,TGTGCCAGTCCGGTAGGGGGCGCGGAGGGCTACACCTTC
-,TRBJ1-4,-,15,TRBV4-1,CASSQDSPSRWKLFF,TGCGCCAGCAGCCAAGACTCACCTTCAAGGTGGAAACTGTTTTTT
-,TRBJ2-5,-,13,TRBV7-3,CASSSVGASTQYF,TGTGCCAGCAGCTCGGTGGGGGCTTCGACCCAGTACTTC